This T cell receptor (beta chain) was sequenced for a study of T cell responses to AZD1222 COVID-19 vaccine. The study, taken as a whole, reports: Repertoire sampling happened only post peak T cell response.

The CDR3 consists of 14 residues. Germline V lookup: CDR1 SGDLS, CDR2 YYNGEE. The V end was cut by 0 bases, the J end by 0 bases, with 6 bases between. Assay used: immunoSEQ multiplex PCR; TCRdb lists only in-frame clones, some missing. The top ten hold roughly 5.2% of the sample, which has roughly 92,000 clones, about 88% seen once. As concerns this clone: Its antigen is undetermined. Other nucleotide sequences from this sample produce the same CDR3.

This sequence joins TRBV9 and TRBJ1-2; perhaps TRBD1 as D (6 bases). The specimen comprised peripheral blood, sampled 28 days after the second AZD1222 dose. The source of this sequence is an adult who received the AZD1222 COVID-19 vaccine. The CDR3 nucleotides are TGTGCCAGCAGCGTAGGGACAGCTAACTATGGCTACACCTTC. This encodes CASSVGTANYGYTF.